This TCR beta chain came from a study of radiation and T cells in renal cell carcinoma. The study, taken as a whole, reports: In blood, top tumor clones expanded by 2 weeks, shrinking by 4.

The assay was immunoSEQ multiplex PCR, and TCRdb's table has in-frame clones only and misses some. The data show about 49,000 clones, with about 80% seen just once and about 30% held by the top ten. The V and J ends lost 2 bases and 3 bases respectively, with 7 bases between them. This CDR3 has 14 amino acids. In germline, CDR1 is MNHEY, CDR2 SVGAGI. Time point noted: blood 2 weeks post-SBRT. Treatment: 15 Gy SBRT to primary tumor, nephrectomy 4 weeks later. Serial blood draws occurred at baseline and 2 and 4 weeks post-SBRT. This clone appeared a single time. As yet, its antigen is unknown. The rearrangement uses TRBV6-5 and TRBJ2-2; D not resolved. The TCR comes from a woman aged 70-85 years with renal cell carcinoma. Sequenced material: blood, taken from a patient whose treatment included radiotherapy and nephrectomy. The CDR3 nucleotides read TGTGCCAGCAGTTACACTCGGGACACCGGGGAGCTGTTTTTT. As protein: CASSYTRDTGELFF.